This T cell receptor beta chain originates from a study of OX40 agonist ivuxolimab in advanced cancers. Study-level background: Ivuxolimab, which targeted the costimulatory receptor OX40 (CD134), was an agonistic, fully human IgG2 monoclonal antibody. The point of sequencing TCRbeta in the periphery was to test whether ivuxolimab changed TCR sequence diversity and drove clonal T-cell expansion. The dose-escalation cohort was around 84% male with a mean age of about 54 years, ranging from roughly 23 to 79. Intravenous ivuxolimab was administered to patients every 2 weeks at six dose levels: 0.01, 0.1, 0.3, 1.5, 3 and 10 mg/kg. Among the approximately 54 dose-escalation patients, 19 had hepatocellular carcinoma, about 15 melanoma, 9 renal cell carcinoma and 9 head and neck cancer. Prior anti-PD-1, anti-PD-L1 or anti-CTLA-4 therapy was permitted, and checkpoint inhibitors had been received by approximately 39% of dose-escalation patients. Partial responses occurred in three dose-escalation patients, of whom one had hepatocellular carcinoma and two had cutaneous melanoma. The paper describes the monotherapy dose-escalation part (N = 52 patients) of the phase I trial of ivuxolimab. The research as a whole found: Low levels of normalized T-cell clonal expansion were also seen in some nonresponding patients. At doses of 0.1 to 3.0 mg/kg, clonal expansion of both CD4+ and CD8+ blood T cells was observed from baseline to week 6. Which antigens the clonally expanded peripheral T cells were specific for was not determined. After ivuxolimab, more expanded clones were found on average in CD8+ T cells than in CD4+ T cells. In partial responders in the 0.1-3.0 mg/kg groups, normalized peripheral clonal expansion was found to be among the lowest, especially among CD8+ T cells.

Patients with a history of autoimmune disease or receiving systemic immunosuppression were excluded from the trial. Peripheral blood for TCR sequencing was collected from all dose cohorts at baseline, on cycle 4 day 1, and on cycle 7 day 1. Samples came from an open-label, multicenter, first-in-human phase I dose-escalation trial of ivuxolimab. The trial enrolled adults with locally advanced or metastatic head and neck squamous cell, hepatocellular, melanoma or renal cell carcinoma. Before TCR sequencing, CD4+ and CD8+ T cells were separately sorted from peripheral blood. For this clone: What this receptor recognizes is not known. Qualities for individual bases were not recorded, and no much larger clone is one base off.

Genomic DNA was extracted from sorted cells for sequencing of the TCRbeta CDR3 region. The immunoSEQ Assay was used to sequence the TCRbeta CDR3 regions. Sourced from immuneACCESS, this table was stored by TCRdb with only in-frame sequences that have V and J called. A share of the clones is absent; for the studies checked, an unresolved V gene accounts for under half, and the remainder has no known explanation. For this sample the table gives approximately 89,000 clones, of which 87% were detected only once. The top ten constitute approximately 0.5% of the sample. The germline V gene specifies KGHSH as CDR1 and LQKENI as CDR2. The CDR3 contains 14 residues, cysteine and phenylalanine counted. Only the CDR3 portion is preserved as DNA: 42 bases, with reading frame beginning at the first base. The V end gives up 2 bases and the J end 4 bases, leaving 2 bases in the junction not matched to a gene.

The sequence came from an adult with an advanced solid tumor such as melanoma, head and neck, liver or kidney cancer. The rearranged chain carries TRBV18 and TRBJ2-3, with 8 central nucleotides matching TRBD1. The sample here was CD4+ or CD8+ T cells sorted from blood, taken in a trial of the OX40 agonist ivuxolimab. This receptor has the CDR3 CASSPDRGADTQYF. The DNA sequence is given as TGTGCCAGCTCACCAGACAGGGGAGCAGATACGCAGTATTTT.